The 18 T cell receptor beta chains in this list originate from one sample, sequenced in a study of T-cell memory formation after mild COVID-19. TCRdb passed the 5' RACE reads through MiXCR, listing each CDR3 protein once. The table has 250,000 to 350,000 distinct CDR3 sequences, roughly an eighth seen once. The sequencing input was PBMCs or a T cell subset sorted from them (not recorded which). These receptor sequences come from a young man who had mild COVID-19 (a few samples of this study predate the infection). Cell type and time point are not known.

This clonotype was seen at least ten times. The rearrangement links TRBV15 to TRBJ2-3, with TRBD1 as a possible D gene (6 bases). The ends were cut back, 2 bases at V and 6 bases at J, with 6 bases in the middle. This CDR3 is 12 amino acids long. Germline V gene sequence: CDR1 LNHNV, CDR2 YYDKDF (reference sequence). The DNA of the CDR3 is TGTGCCACCAGCAGAACAGGGGATACGCAGTATTTT. Translating gives CATSRTGDTQYF.

This chain links TRBV20-1 with TRBJ1-1; 7 bases are a match to TRBD1. From germline, CDR1 is DFQATT and CDR2 SNEGSKA (reference sequence). This CDR3 is built from 11 residues. Trimming cost V 7 bases and J 11 bases; bases outside gene matches: 10. The CDR3 DNA follows: TGCAGTGTCAAGACAGGGATGACGGCTTTCTTT. Translation: CSVKTGMTAFF.

The chain combines TRBV7-9 with TRBJ2-3; 10 bases fit TRBD2. The trim removed 8 bases at V and 1 base at J, leaving 6 bases unmatched. There are 15 residues in the CDR3. Germline assignment: CDR1 SEHNR and CDR2 FQNEAQ (reference sequence). CDR3 coding DNA: TGTGCCAGCGGGAGGCTAGCGGGGGGCACAGATACGCAGTATTTT. This sequence encodes CASGRLAGGTDTQYF.

This chain joins TRBV7-2 and TRBJ2-3; TRBD2 aligns across 14 bases. V was clipped by 3 bases and J by 3 bases; unmatched bases: 8. Germline V gene lookup returns CDR1 SGHTA and CDR2 FQGNSA. This CDR3 has 18 amino acids. In DNA form, the CDR3 reads TGTGCCAGCAGCTTGGAGACTAGCGGGGGGGCCTTGACAGATACGCAGTATTTT. This gives the protein CASSLETSGGALTDTQYF.

V and J are TRBV19 and TRBJ2-5, with TRBD2 as a possible D gene (6 bases). V lost 4 bases to trimming and J lost 2 bases, with 11 bases between them. CDR1 LNHDA and CDR2 SQIVND come from the germline V gene (reference sequence). The CDR3 totals 14 residues. The CDR3 DNA reads as TGTGCCAGTAGTACCGCGGGACCGCAAGAGACCCAGTACTTC. It is translated as CASSTAGPQETQYF.

The rearrangement links TRBV12-3 or TRBV12-4 to TRBJ2-7; no clear D. With 1 base removed from V and 10 bases from J, the gap between germline ends came to 14 bases. The CDR3 totals 13 residues. Here the CDR3 DNA reads TGTGCCAGCAGTTTAGACTACTCCCAGGCCCAGTACGTC. It translates to CASSLDYSQAQYV.

The chain combines TRBV4-2 with TRBJ2-7; the D is unclear. CDR3 length equals 15 residues. Germline loops: CDR1 LGHNA, CDR2 YNFKEQ. V lost 4 bases and J 3 bases, leaving 16 bases between the germline ends. The CDR3 region has the DNA TGTGCCAGCAGCCCCCTCCGGGTTGCAGACTACGAGCAGTACTTC. It specifies CASSPLRVADYEQYF.

The J gene is TRBJ2-3, the V gene TRBV6-5, with 9 bases aligning to TRBD2. CDR1 is MNHEY and CDR2 is SVGAGI in the germline V gene. CDR3 length: 16 residues. V lost 3 bases to trimming and J lost 0 bases; unmatched junction nucleotides: 4. CDR3 loop: CASSYLAGASTDTQYF. The CDR3 DNA sequence: TGTGCCAGCAGTTATTTAGCGGGGGCTAGCACAGATACGCAGTATTTT.

V and J are TRBV28 and TRBJ2-1; D is perhaps TRBD2 (5 bases). The germline CDR1 and CDR2 sequences are MDHEN and SYDVKM. The CDR3 is 15 amino acids. Trimming took off 6 bases at V and 2 bases at J, with 14 bases between the two ends. This CDR3 reads CASSPWEIAYNEQFF. The CDR3 region has the DNA TGTGCCAGCAGCCCATGGGAGATAGCCTACAATGAGCAGTTCTTC.

This clonotype was detected many times. The chain recombines TRBV9 with TRBJ2-4, with 7 bases that match TRBD2. The germline CDR1 and CDR2 sequences are SGDLS and YYNGEE. The CDR3 spans 12 residues. With 3 bases clipped from V and 6 bases from J, the junction kept 0 bases outside the gene matches. This CDR3 reads CASSASGNIQYF. The DNA of the CDR3 is TGTGCCAGCAGCGCTAGCGGAAACATTCAGTACTTC. Full variable domain (rest looked up from reference TRBV9 and TRBJ2-4): DSGVTQTPKHLITATGQRVTLRCSPRSGDLSVYWYQQSLDQGLQFLIQYYNGEERAKGNILERFSAQQFPDLHSELNLSSLELGDSALYFCASSASGNIQYFGAGTRLSVL.

The rearrangement uses TRBV4-3 and TRBJ2-2; TRBD2 matches at 7 bases. After removal of 6 bases from V and 4 bases from J, the junction contained 5 bases not matched to a gene. Germline CDR1 is LGHNA and CDR2 is YSLEER. The CDR3 is made up of 14 amino acids. The CDR3 is CASRAGVLTGELFF. The CDR3, as DNA: TGCGCCAGCAGGGCGGGGGTCCTCACCGGGGAGCTGTTTTTT.

This clonotype has ten or more counts. The chain is built from TRBV29-1 and TRBJ1-1; TRBD1 might be the D (6 bases). Germline lookup yields CDR1 SQVTM and CDR2 ANQGSEA. V was shortened by 7 bases and J by 3 bases, with 15 bases between the two germline ends. The CDR3 has 13 residues. CDR3 sequence reads: CSAQHRADTEAFF. In DNA, the CDR3 is TGCAGCGCCCAACACAGGGCGGACACTGAAGCTTTCTTT.

The chain carries TRBV20-1 and TRBJ2-7, with TRBD2 matching over 12 bases. Germline lookup yields CDR1 DFQATT and CDR2 SNEGSKA (reference sequence). This CDR3 contains 16 residues. After removal of 2 bases from V and 6 bases from J, the junction contained 11 bases not matched to a gene. CDR3 nucleotide sequence: TGCAGTGCTAGATCCCCTCTAGCGGGGGGGCTCTCCGAGCAGTACTTC. Translating gives CSARSPLAGGLSEQYF.

The rearrangement uses TRBV20-1 and TRBJ1-1, with unresolved D. From germline, CDR1 is DFQATT and CDR2 SNEGSKA (reference sequence). This CDR3 is 11 amino acids long. The V and J ends lost 4 bases and 8 bases respectively, with 11 bases between them. The DNA for the CDR3 is TGCAGTGCTAAGGACCACCTGGAAGCTTTCTTT. Amino acid sequence: CSAKDHLEAFF.

This clonotype showed up just once. The rearrangement links TRBV15 to TRBJ1-5; D remains ambiguous. The ends were cut back, 0 bases at V and 7 bases at J, with 10 bases in the middle. From germline, CDR1 is LNHNV and CDR2 YYDKDF (reference sequence). The CDR3 consists of 14 residues. The CDR3 protein is CATSRDRLGQPQHF. The CDR3 nucleotides read TGTGCCACCAGCAGAGATAGGCTTGGGCAGCCCCAGCATTTT.

This clonotype appeared a few times. The V gene is TRBV6-5, the J gene TRBJ2-7; no definite D call. V shed 6 bases and J shed 0 bases, with 12 bases lying between them. This CDR3 region has 14 residues. Germline V gene sequence: CDR1 MNHEY, CDR2 SVGAGI. The DNA of the CDR3 is TGTGCCAGCAGGCGCGGTAGGCTCTCCTACGAGCAGTACTTC. Its protein product is CASRRGRLSYEQYF.

This chain connects TRBV6-2 or TRBV6-3 to TRBJ1-5; D perhaps matches TRBD1 (5 bases). CDR1 MNHEY and CDR2 SVGEGT come from the germline V gene. The CDR3 contains 12 residues. V lost 6 bases and J 5 bases, leaving 8 bases between the germline ends. CDR3 in amino acids: CASSGRDQPQHF. Written as DNA, the CDR3 is TGTGCCAGCAGCGGCAGGGATCAGCCCCAGCATTTT.

This clonotype was found a few times. The J gene is TRBJ1-2, the V gene TRBV27; tentative D call: TRBD1 (5 bases). V lost 5 bases and J lost 4, with 14 bases in between. Germline V gene data show CDR1 as MNHEY and CDR2 as SMNVEV (reference sequence). CDR3 length: 14 residues. The CDR3 loop reads CASSALAGGYGYTF. The CDR3 DNA follows: TGTGCCAGCAGTGCACTCGCGGGGGGCTATGGCTACACCTTC.